The rows below give T cell receptor beta chains drawn from one sample of a study of shared clonotypes between healthy human individuals. The repertoire was sequenced with immunoSEQ multiplex PCR; TCRdb's copy has only in-frame clones and lacks some. Of about 2,100,000 clones in the sample, about 93% were seen once. The sample consisted of naive CD8+ T cells from PBMCs. The receptors were sampled from a man aged 18 to 35 in good health. Some clones in this sample may be carry-over from other donors' samples. The CDR3 runs from the conserved cysteine through the conserved F or W. The D gene is left open where the match is weak. Where a row states a size, it is once, few, many or the class of an expanded clone; other rows omit it.

j_call d_call clone_size v_call cdr3_nt cdr3_aa
TRBJ2-7 TRBD1 - TRBV6-8 TGTGCCACTTCCAAGAGGGGACAGGGGACCGAGCAGTACTTC CATSKRGQGTEQYF
TRBJ1-2 TRBD1 - TRBV5-1 TGCGCCAGCAGCTTGGAGCCGGAACAGGGGATCTATGGCTACACCTTC CASSLEPEQGIYGYTF
TRBJ1-2 - - TRBV5-1 TGCGCCAGCAGCTGGGCTGACAGGTTGAACTATGGCTACACCTTC CASSWADRLNYGYTF
TRBJ2-7 - - TRBV11-3 TGTGCCAGCAGCTTAGGGTCCGGGAGAGACTACGAGCAGTACTTC CASSLGSGRDYEQYF
TRBJ2-7 - many TRBV6-1 TGTGCCAGCGGAGCCGGGACACTTACTTACTTC CASGAGTLTYF
TRBJ2-1 - - TRBV11-2 TGTGCCAGCAGCCCGGTGGGTGAGCAGTTCTTC CASSPVGEQFF
TRBJ2-7 TRBD2 - TRBV7-9 TGTGCCAGCAGCGGGACTACTCTCCAGCAGTACTTC CASSGTTLQQYF
TRBJ2-7 - - TRBV6-1 TGTGCCGGAATGGGCGATGCCTACGAGCAGTACTTC CAGMGDAYEQYF
TRBJ1-5 - once TRBV4-1 TGCGCCAGCAGCCAAGATTCAGGACGGACTAATCAGCCCCAGCATTTT CASSQDSGRTNQPQHF
TRBJ2-2 TRBD2 - TRBV5-4 TGTGCCAGCAGCCTGAAGCGGGAGAGGCGCACCGGGGAGCTGTTTTTT CASSLKRERRTGELFF
TRBJ2-5 - - TRBV11-2 TGTGCCAGCAGCTTTAGGGGGAAAGAGACCCAGTACTTC CASSFRGKETQYF
TRBJ1-5 - - TRBV28 TGTGCCAGCAATCCCCTCCGGGACAGCAATCAGCCCCAGCATTTT CASNPLRDSNQPQHF
TRBJ2-1 - - TRBV28 TGTGCCAGCAGCCCTGACGGCCATGAGCAGTTCTTC CASSPDGHEQFF
TRBJ1-1 TRBD1 - TRBV27 TGTGCCAGCAGTCCCGACCGGGACAGTAAGAACACTGAAGCTTTCTTT CASSPDRDSKNTEAFF
TRBJ2-1 - - TRBV19 TGTGCCAGTAGCATCCAGGGGTGGGGCTACAATGAGCAGTTCTTC CASSIQGWGYNEQFF
TRBJ2-7 TRBD2 once TRBV9 TGTGCCAGCAGCAGCGGGGCAACCCCCCACGAGCAGTACTTC CASSSGATPHEQYF
TRBJ2-7 TRBD2 - TRBV27 TGTGCCAGCGCTCGGGGGGACTCGCCGAACGAGCAGTACTTC CASARGDSPNEQYF
TRBJ1-4 - - TRBV19 TGTGCCAGTAGTATCCCGGCCTCAACTAATGAAAAACTGTTTTTT CASSIPASTNEKLFF
TRBJ2-1 - - TRBV11-2 TGTGCCAGCATCCCAGGGCCTAGAAGTAGCTACAATGAGCAGTTCTTC CASIPGPRSSYNEQFF
TRBJ2-6 - - TRBV10-3 TGTGCCATCAGTGAGTCGCCACGGTACTCTGGGGCCAACGTCCTGACTTTC CAISESPRYSGANVLTF
TRBJ2-7 TRBD1 - TRBV9 TGTGCCAGCAGCCTCGGGACAGCCTACGAGCAGTACTTC CASSLGTAYEQYF
TRBJ2-2 - - TRBV11-3 TGTGCCAGCAGCTTAAGTAGACGCACCGGGGAGCTGTTTTTT CASSLSRRTGELFF
TRBJ2-1 - - TRBV10-1 TGCGCCAGCAGTGATAACCGGGAGTTCTACAATGAGCAGTTCTTC CASSDNREFYNEQFF
TRBJ2-5 TRBD2 - TRBV7-9 TGTGCCAGCAGATTGTTAGCGGGTGAAGAGACCCAGTACTTC CASRLLAGEETQYF
TRBJ2-1 - few TRBV2 TGTGCCAAAAGAAGGGCAGTCGAGCAGTTCTTC CAKRRAVEQFF
TRBJ2-7 TRBD1 - TRBV27 TGTGCCAGCAGTCCCTCGACAGGGGGCTTCTCCTACGAGCAGTACTTC CASSPSTGGFSYEQYF
TRBJ1-2 - few TRBV28 TGTGCCAGCAGTTTATGGACAGGCCCTGGCTACACCTTC CASSLWTGPGYTF
TRBJ1-2 - - TRBV15 TGTGCCACCAGCAGAGATCTCGCCCAGGACCTTAACTATGGCTACACCTTC CATSRDLAQDLNYGYTF
TRBJ1-2 - - TRBV7-9 TGTGCCAGCAGCTTAGTAGGGACGGTTCCCTATGGCTACACCTTC CASSLVGTVPYGYTF
TRBJ1-3 - once TRBV6-5 TGTGCCAGCAGCCGCAGGGGACTCTCTGGAAACACCATATATTTT CASSRRGLSGNTIYF
TRBJ2-2 - - TRBV27 TGTGCCAGCAGTTTAGCACTAGCCACCGGGGAGCTGTTTTTT CASSLALATGELFF
TRBJ1-2 TRBD1 - TRBV5-6 TGTGCCAGCAGCTCACAGGGGGCGGACTATGGCTACACCTTC CASSSQGADYGYTF
TRBJ2-7 - - TRBV6-1 TGTGCCAGCAGTGAAGGGGGTAGGGCAGGAGCGTTCTACGAGCAGTACTTC CASSEGGRAGAFYEQYF
TRBJ2-7 - once TRBV2 TGTGCCAGCAGTGAAGAGGAGGGCGGGTCCCACGAGCAGTACTTC CASSEEEGGSHEQYF
TRBJ2-7 - - TRBV27 TGTGCCAGCAGCCCCGGGGGAGTTGATTACGAGCAGTACTTC CASSPGGVDYEQYF
TRBJ2-7 - - TRBV6-1 TGTGCCAGCAGTCGGACAGTTAGTGACGAGCAGTACTTC CASSRTVSDEQYF
TRBJ1-2 - - TRBV28 TGTGCCAGCTACGACGATCGGGGGCTCTATGGCTACACCTTC CASYDDRGLYGYTF
TRBJ1-2 TRBD1 - TRBV5-6 TGTGCCAGCAGCTCAACAGGGGTGGCCTATGGCTACACCTTC CASSSTGVAYGYTF
TRBJ2-1 - - TRBV4-1 TGCGCCAGCAGCCAAGTTACTCTGGGGCTAGCGGGACAGGGGCAGTTCTTC CASSQVTLGLAGQGQFF
TRBJ1-2 - - TRBV7-9 TGTGCCAGCAGCTCCGACGTAAAGTATGGCTACACCTTC CASSSDVKYGYTF